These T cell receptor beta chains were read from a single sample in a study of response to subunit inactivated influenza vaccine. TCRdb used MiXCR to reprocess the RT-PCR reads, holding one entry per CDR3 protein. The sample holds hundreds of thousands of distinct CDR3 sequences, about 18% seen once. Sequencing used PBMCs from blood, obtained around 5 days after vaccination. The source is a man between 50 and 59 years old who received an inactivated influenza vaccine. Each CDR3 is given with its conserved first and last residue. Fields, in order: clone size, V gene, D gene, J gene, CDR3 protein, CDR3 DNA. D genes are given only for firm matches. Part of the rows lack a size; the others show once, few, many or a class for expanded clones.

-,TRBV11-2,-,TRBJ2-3,CASSPFFAVTDTQYF,TGTGCCAGCAGCCCCTTTTTTGCGGTAACAGATACGCAGTATTTT
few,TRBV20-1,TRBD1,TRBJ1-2,CSAYDKGQGPYGYTF,TGCAGTGCTTATGATAAGGGACAGGGTCCCTATGGCTACACCTTC
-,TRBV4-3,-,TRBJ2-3,CASSQEAGADTQYF,TGCGCCAGCAGCCAAGAAGCTGGAGCAGATACGCAGTATTTT
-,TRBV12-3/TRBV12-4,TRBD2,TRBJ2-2,CATNTLGTSTNTGELFF,TGTGCCACCAATACCCTAGGGACTAGCACCAACACCGGGGAGCTGTTTTTT
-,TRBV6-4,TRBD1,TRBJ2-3,CASSDSTGTVNTDTQYF,TGTGCCAGCAGTGACTCGACAGGGACGGTCAACACAGATACGCAGTATTTT
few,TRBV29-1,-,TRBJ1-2,CSVDGGIGYTF,TGCAGCGTTGATGGGGGGATCGGCTACACCTTC
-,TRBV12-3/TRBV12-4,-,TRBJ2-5,CASSQVPGRLAQYF,TGTGCCAGCAGCCAGGTCCCAGGTCGCTTGGCCCAGTACTTC
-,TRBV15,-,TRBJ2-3,CATSRGARSTDTQYF,TGTGCCACCAGCAGGGGAGCACGGAGCACAGATACGCAGTATTTT
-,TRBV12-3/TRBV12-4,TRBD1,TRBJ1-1,CASSRGQVNTEAFF,TGTGCCAGCAGCCGTGGACAGGTGAACACTGAAGCTTTCTTT
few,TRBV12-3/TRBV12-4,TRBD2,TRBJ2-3,CASSFRVLWRGGTDTQYF,TGTGCCAGCAGTTTCCGCGTCCTATGGCGGGGGGGCACAGATACGCAGTATTTT
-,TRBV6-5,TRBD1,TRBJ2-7,CASSYRDRGSFEQYF,TGTGCCAGCAGTTACCGGGACAGGGGAAGCTTCGAGCAGTACTTC
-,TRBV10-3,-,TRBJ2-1,CAISESRLAKNSDNEQFF,TGTGCCATCAGTGAGTCACGGCTGGCGAAGAATAGCGACAATGAGCAGTTCTTC
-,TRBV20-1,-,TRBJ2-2,CSARSLANTGELFF,TGCAGTGCTAGGAGCCTAGCCAACACCGGGGAGCTGTTTTTT
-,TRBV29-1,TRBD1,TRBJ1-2,CSVIEATGSYGYTF,TGCAGCGTAATCGAGGCGACAGGGTCCTATGGCTACACCTTC
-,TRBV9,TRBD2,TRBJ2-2,CASSVGVAGAFEGTGELFF,TGTGCCAGCAGCGTAGGGGTAGCGGGGGCCTTCGAGGGCACCGGGGAGCTGTTTTTT
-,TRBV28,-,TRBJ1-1,CASRWGANTEAFF,TGTGCCAGCAGATGGGGGGCGAACACTGAAGCTTTCTTT
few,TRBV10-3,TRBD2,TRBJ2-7,CAISPGGSGSSYEQYF,TGTGCCATCAGCCCCGGGGGGAGCGGGAGCTCCTACGAGCAGTACTTC
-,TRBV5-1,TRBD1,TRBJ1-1,CASSPEGTGETEAFF,TGCGCCAGCAGCCCGGAGGGGACAGGGGAAACTGAAGCTTTCTTT
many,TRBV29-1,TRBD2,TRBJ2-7,CSVRTSGRYEQYF,TGCAGCGTTCGGACTAGCGGGAGGTACGAGCAGTACTTC
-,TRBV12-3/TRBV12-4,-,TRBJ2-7,CASSKNGVLTYEQYF,TGTGCCAGCAGCAAGAATGGAGTGCTTACCTACGAGCAGTACTTC
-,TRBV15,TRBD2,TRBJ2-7,CATSRAGTSGEQYF,TGTGCCACCAGCAGAGCCGGGACTAGCGGCGAGCAGTACTTC
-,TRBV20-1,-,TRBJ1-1,CSAGPRRGEAFF,TGCAGTGCTGGCCCGAGGAGGGGTGAAGCTTTCTTT
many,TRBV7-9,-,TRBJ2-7,CASSPWTVPREQYF,TGTGCCAGCAGCCCCTGGACAGTCCCGAGGGAGCAGTACTTC
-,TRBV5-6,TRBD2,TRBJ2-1,CASSSFSGRAVNEQFF,TGTGCCAGCAGCTCCTTCAGTGGGAGGGCCGTAAATGAGCAGTTCTTC
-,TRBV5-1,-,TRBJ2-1,CASSLGLFNEQFF,TGCGCCAGCAGCCTCGGACTATTCAATGAGCAGTTCTTC
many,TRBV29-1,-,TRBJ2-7,CSVEFPYSGSYEQYF,TGCAGCGTTGAATTCCCCTATTCCGGGTCCTACGAGCAGTACTTC
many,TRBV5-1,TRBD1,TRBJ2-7,CASSQTGDASYEQYF,TGCGCCAGCAGCCAGACAGGGGATGCCTCCTACGAGCAGTACTTC
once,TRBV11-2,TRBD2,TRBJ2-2,CASSYGLAGVGELFF,TGTGCCAGCAGCTATGGACTAGCGGGAGTCGGGGAGCTGTTTTTT
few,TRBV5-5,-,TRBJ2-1,CASSPGGDRSKNEQFF,TGTGCCAGCAGCCCCGGGGGAGACAGATCAAAGAATGAGCAGTTCTTC
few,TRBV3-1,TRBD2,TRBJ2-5,CASSQGWASGRGETQYF,TGTGCCAGCAGCCAAGGGTGGGCTAGCGGGAGAGGAGAGACCCAGTACTTC
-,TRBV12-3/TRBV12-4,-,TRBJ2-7,CASRSLIGEQYF,TGTGCCAGCAGATCCCTCATAGGCGAGCAGTACTTC
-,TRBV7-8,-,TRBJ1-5,CASSLVQGREPQHF,TGTGCCAGCAGCTTAGTACAGGGTAGGGAGCCCCAGCATTTT
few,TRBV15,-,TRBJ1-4,CATKTGSEEKLFF,TGTGCCACCAAGACAGGTAGTGAGGAAAAACTGTTTTTT
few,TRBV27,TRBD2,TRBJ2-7,CASSSLAGGSSEQYF,TGTGCCAGCAGTTCCCTAGCGGGAGGTTCCAGCGAGCAGTACTTC
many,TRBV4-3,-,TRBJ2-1,CASSQESDNEQFF,TGCGCCAGCAGCCAAGAGTCGGACAATGAGCAGTTCTTC
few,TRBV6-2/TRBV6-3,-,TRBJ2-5,CASSWSSKETQYF,TGTGCCAGCAGTTGGAGCAGTAAAGAGACCCAGTACTTC